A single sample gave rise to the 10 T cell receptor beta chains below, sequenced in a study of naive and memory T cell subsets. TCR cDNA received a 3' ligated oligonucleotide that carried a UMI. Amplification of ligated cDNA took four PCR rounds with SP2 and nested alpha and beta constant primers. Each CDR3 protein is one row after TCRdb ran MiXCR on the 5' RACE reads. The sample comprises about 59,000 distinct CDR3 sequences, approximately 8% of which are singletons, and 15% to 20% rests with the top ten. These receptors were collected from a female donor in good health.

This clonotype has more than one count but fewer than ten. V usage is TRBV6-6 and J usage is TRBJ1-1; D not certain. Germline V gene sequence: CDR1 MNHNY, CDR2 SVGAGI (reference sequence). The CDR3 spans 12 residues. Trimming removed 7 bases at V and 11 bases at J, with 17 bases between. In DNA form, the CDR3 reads TGTGCCAGCACTCCCCCGTCCGCTGGGGCTTTCTTT. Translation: CASTPPSAGAFF.

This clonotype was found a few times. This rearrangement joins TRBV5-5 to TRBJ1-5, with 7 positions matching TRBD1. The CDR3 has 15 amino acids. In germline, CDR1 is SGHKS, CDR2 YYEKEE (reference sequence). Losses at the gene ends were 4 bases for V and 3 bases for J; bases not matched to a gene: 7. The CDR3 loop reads CASSPSTGSNQPQHF. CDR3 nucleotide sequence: TGTGCCAGCAGCCCATCGACAGGGTCCAATCAGCCCCAGCATTTT.

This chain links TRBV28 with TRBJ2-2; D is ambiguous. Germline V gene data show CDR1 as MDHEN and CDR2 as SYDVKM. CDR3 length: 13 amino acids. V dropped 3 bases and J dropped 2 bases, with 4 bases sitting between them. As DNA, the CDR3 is TGTGCCAGCAGTTTGTACAACACCGGGGAGCTGTTTTTT. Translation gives CASSLYNTGELFF. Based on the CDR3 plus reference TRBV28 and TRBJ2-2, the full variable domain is DVKVTQSSRYLVKRTGEKVFLECVQDMDHENMFWYRQDPGLGLRLIYFSYDVKMKEKGDIPEGYSVSREKKERFSLILESASTNQTSMYLCASSLYNTGELFFGEGSRLTVL.

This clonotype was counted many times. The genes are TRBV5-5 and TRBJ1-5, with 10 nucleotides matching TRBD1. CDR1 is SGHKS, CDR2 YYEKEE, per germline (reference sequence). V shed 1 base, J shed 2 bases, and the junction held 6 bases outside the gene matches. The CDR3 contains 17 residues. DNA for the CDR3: TGTGCCAGCAGCTTGTGGATAGGGACAGGGGGCAATCAGCCCCAGCATTTT. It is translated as CASSLWIGTGGNQPQHF. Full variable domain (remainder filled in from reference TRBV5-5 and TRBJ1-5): DAGVTQSPTHLIKTRGQQVTLRCSPISGHKSVSWYQQVLGQGPQFIFQYYEKEERGRGNFPDRFSARQFPNYSSELNVNALLLGDSALYLCASSLWIGTGGNQPQHFGDGTRLSIL.

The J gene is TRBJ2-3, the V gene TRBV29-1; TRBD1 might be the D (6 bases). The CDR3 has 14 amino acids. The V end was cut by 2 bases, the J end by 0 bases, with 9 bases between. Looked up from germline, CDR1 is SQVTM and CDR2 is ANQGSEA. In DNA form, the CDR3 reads TGCAGCGTTGAACGCGGACAGAGCACAGATACGCAGTATTTT. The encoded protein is CSVERGQSTDTQYF.

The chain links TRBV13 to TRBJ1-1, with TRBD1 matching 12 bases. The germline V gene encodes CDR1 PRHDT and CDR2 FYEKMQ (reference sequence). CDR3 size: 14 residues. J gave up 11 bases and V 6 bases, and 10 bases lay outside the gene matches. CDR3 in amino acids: CASRWKGQGAQAFF. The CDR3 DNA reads TGTGCCAGCAGATGGAAGGGACAGGGGGCTCAGGCTTTCTTT.

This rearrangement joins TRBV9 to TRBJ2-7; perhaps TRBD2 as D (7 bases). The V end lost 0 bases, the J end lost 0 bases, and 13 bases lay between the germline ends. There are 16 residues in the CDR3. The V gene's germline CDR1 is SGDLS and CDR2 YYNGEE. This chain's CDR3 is CASSVAGGGGSYEQYF. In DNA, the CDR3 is TGTGCCAGCAGCGTAGCCGGGGGAGGGGGCTCCTACGAGCAGTACTTC.

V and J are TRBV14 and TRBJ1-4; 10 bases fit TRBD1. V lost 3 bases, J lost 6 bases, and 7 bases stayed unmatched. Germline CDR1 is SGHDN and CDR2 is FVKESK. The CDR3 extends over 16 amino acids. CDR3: CASSHEGQGVDEKLFF. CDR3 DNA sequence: TGTGCCAGCAGCCATGAAGGACAGGGGGTAGATGAAAAACTGTTTTTT.

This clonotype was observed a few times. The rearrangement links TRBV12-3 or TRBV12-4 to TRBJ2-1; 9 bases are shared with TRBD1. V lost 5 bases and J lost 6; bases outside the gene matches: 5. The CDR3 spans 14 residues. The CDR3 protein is CASSPVTGGNEQFF. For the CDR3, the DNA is TGTGCCAGCAGTCCCGTGACAGGGGGCAATGAGCAGTTCTTC.

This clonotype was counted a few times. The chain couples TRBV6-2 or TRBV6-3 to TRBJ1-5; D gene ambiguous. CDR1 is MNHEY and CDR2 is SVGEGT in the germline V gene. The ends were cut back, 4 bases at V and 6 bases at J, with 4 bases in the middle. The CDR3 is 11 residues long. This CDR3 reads CASSSGQPQHF. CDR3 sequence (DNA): TGTGCCAGCAGTTCGGGTCAGCCCCAGCATTTT.